This record concerns one T cell receptor (beta chain) sequence. Its matching antigen is unknown. The sample is drawn from a study of T cell responses to AZD1222 COVID-19 vaccine. Notes on the study in general: Donors were chiefly white British, with a greater number of females, and clonal diversity was perhaps underestimated. No day 14 peak samples; only post-peak repertoires were characterized. Following two doses of AZD1222, Spike-specific TCR breadth and depth rose.

TCRdb's copy holds only in-frame clones and misses some; the assay was immunoSEQ multiplex PCR. This repertoire shows over 100,000 clones, 85% to 90% found once; its top ten account for about 20%. The input for sequencing was peripheral blood, taken on day 0 of AZD1222 vaccination. The sequence came from an adult in good health.

The CDR3 DNA reads as TGTGCCAGCAGCTTAGGGCAGACAAGAAATGAAGCTTTCTTT. Its translation is CASSLGQTRNEAFF. The chain recombines TRBV7-2 with TRBJ1-1; no definite D call. This CDR3 is 14 amino acids long. Germline V CDR1 and CDR2: SGHTA, FQGNSA. V lost 1 base and J 7 bases, leaving 13 bases between the germline ends. The full variable domain, with the rest looked up from reference TRBV7-2 and TRBJ1-1, is GAGVSQSPSNKVTEKGKDVELRCDPISGHTALYWYRQSLGQGLEFLIYFQGNSAPDKSGLPSDRFSAERTGGSVSTLTIQRTQQEDSAVYLCASSLGQTRNEAFFGQGTRLTVV.